This T cell receptor (beta chain) was obtained from a study of identical twins. TCRdb itself ran the 5' RACE reads through MiXCR, one entry per CDR3 protein. The table includes roughly 700,000 distinct CDR3 sequences, 8.6% detected once. The sample holds many counts of this clonotype. Its antigen is not known. General study results and limits: Twin pairs had excess sharing that was weaker in beta out-of-frame sequences.

The data also belong to a second study, concerning yellow fever vaccine responses in identical twins.

This clonotype originated in a woman younger than 35 in good health. Sequenced input: PBMCs.

The CDR3: CASSQDGRSGAEQYF. For the CDR3, the DNA is TGCGCCAGCAGCCAAGATGGCAGGTCCGGTGCCGAGCAGTACTTC. The V call is TRBV4-3, the J call TRBJ2-7; no definite D call. Germline CDR1 is LGHNA and CDR2 is YSLEER. The CDR3 is made up of 15 amino acids. V lost 0 bases, J lost 6 bases, and 15 bases lay in between.